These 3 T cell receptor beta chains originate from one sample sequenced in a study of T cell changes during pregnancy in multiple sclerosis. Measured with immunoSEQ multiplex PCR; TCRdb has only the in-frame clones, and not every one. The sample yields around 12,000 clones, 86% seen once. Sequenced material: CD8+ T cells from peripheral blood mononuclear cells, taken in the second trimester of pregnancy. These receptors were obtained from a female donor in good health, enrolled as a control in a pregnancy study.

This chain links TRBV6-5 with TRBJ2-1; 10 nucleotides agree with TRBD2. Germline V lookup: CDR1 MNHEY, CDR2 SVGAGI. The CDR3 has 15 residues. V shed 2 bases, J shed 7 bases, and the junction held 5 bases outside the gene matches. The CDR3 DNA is TGTGCCAGCAGTTACGGGAGCGGGAGGGGAAATGAGCAGTTCTTC. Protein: CASSYGSGRGNEQFF.

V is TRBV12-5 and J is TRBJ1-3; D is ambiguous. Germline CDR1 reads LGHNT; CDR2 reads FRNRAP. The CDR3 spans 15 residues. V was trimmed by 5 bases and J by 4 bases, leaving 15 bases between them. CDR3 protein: CASGTDGRLGNTIYF. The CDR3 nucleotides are TGTGCTAGTGGTACCGACGGAAGACTCGGAAACACCATATATTTT.

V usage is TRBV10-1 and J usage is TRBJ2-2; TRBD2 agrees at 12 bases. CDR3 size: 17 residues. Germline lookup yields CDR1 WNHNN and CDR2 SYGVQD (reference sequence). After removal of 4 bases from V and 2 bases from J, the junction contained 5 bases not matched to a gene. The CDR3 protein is CASSGGLAGFNTGELFF. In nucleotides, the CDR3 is TGCGCCAGCAGTGGGGGACTAGCGGGTTTTAACACCGGGGAGCTGTTTTTT.